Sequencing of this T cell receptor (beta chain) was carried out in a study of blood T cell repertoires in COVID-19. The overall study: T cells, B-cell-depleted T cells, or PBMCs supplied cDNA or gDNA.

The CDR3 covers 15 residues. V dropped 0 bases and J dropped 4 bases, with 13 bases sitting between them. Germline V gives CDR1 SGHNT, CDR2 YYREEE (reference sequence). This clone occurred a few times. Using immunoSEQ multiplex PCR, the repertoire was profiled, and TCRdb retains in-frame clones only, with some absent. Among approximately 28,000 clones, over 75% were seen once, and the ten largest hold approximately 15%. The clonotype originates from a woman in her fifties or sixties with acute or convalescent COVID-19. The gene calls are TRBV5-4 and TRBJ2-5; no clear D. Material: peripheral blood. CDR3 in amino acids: CASSLAPSLGETQYF. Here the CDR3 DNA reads TGTGCCAGCAGCTTGGCCCCCTCTCTCGGAGAGACCCAGTACTTC. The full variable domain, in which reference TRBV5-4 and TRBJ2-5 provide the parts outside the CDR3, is ETGVTQSPTHLIKTRGQQVTLRCSSQSGHNTVSWYQQALGQGPQFIFQYYREEENGRGNFPPRFSGLQFPNYSSELNVNALELDDSALYLCASSLAPSLGETQYFGPGTRLLVL.